One and the same sample provided the 8 T cell receptor beta chains below, sequenced in a study of T cell changes during pregnancy in multiple sclerosis. Sequenced by immunoSEQ multiplex PCR; TCRdb stores in-frame clones only, minus some. The table lists 60,000 to 95,000 clones, over 80% of them singletons. The sequencing here drew on CD4+ T cells from peripheral blood mononuclear cells, taken before pregnancy. The receptors were sampled from a female donor with multiple sclerosis, enrolled in a pregnancy study.

The rearrangement joins TRBV6-1 to TRBJ1-2; 9 bases map to TRBD1. Germline assignment: CDR1 MNHNS and CDR2 SASEGT. The junction had 5 bases not matched to a gene; V was cut back by 8 bases and J by 4 bases. This CDR3 comprises 13 residues. The CDR3 loop is CASGGQGSYGYTF. CDR3 DNA: TGTGCCAGCGGTGGACAGGGGAGCTATGGCTACACCTTC.

This clone was counted a single time. The rearrangement links TRBV5-4 to TRBJ2-2, with 8 positions matching TRBD2. V shed 4 bases, J shed 2 bases, and the junction held 10 bases outside the gene matches. Germline V gene lookup returns CDR1 SGHNT and CDR2 YYREEE (reference sequence). CDR3 length: 17 residues. The CDR3 nucleotides read TGTGCCAGCAGCCCCGTCGGGGGGGGACATAACACCGGGGAGCTGTTTTTT. Its translation is CASSPVGGGHNTGELFF. The full variable domain, its missing parts supplied by reference TRBV5-4 and TRBJ2-2, is ETGVTQSPTHLIKTRGQQVTLRCSSQSGHNTVSWYQQALGQGPQFIFQYYREEENGRGNFPPRFSGLQFPNYSSELNVNALELDDSALYLCASSPVGGGHNTGELFFGEGSRLTVL.

The chain joins TRBV7-8 to TRBJ2-5; 9 bases are a match to TRBD2. Germline values: CDR1 SGHVS, CDR2 FQNEAQ. V lost 5 bases, J lost 12 bases, and 7 bases stayed unmatched. The CDR3 covers 12 residues. This CDR3 reads CASSHPAGGKYF. The CDR3, as DNA: TGTGCCAGCAGCCACCCCGCGGGGGGGAAGTACTTC.

V gene TRBV2 combines with J gene TRBJ1-4; the match to TRBD1 covers 9 bases. V was pared by 6 bases and J by 0 bases, with 2 bases of the junction left unmatched. The germline V gene encodes CDR1 SNHLY and CDR2 FYNNEI. This CDR3 spans 15 amino acids. The CDR3 nucleotides are TGTGCCAGCAGCGGACAGGGGACAACTAATGAAAAACTGTTTTTT. Amino acids: CASSGQGTTNEKLFF.

Here the CDR3 reads CASSKAGGSYEQYF. In DNA form, the CDR3 reads TGTGCCAGCAGCAAAGCGGGGGGTTCCTACGAGCAGTACTTC. The V call is TRBV5-4, the J call TRBJ2-7; 9 bases match TRBD2. Trimming at V came to 4 bases and at J to 1 base, leaving 3 bases not matched to a gene. This CDR3 is built from 14 residues. CDR1 is SGHNT, CDR2 YYREEE, per germline (reference sequence). Complete variable domain (other parts from reference TRBV5-4 and TRBJ2-7): ETGVTQSPTHLIKTRGQQVTLRCSSQSGHNTVSWYQQALGQGPQFIFQYYREEENGRGNFPPRFSGLQFPNYSSELNVNALELDDSALYLCASSKAGGSYEQYFGPGTRLTVT.

The genes are TRBV7-7 and TRBJ1-1; 9 nucleotides agree with TRBD1. V dropped 3 bases and J dropped 5; count of bases not matched to a gene: 10. Germline CDR1 and CDR2: SSHAT and FNYEAQ (reference sequence). The CDR3 spans 16 residues. The CDR3 region has the DNA TGTGCCAGCAGCTTTTCCGACAGGGGGAGGCATACTGAAGCTTTCTTT. This gives the protein CASSFSDRGRHTEAFF.

This clone has just a few counts. The chain is built from TRBV4-3 and TRBJ2-5; the match to TRBD2 covers 12 bases. The V and J ends lost 4 bases and 2 bases, in that order; junction bases with no gene match: 14. Per germline, CDR1 LGHNA and CDR2 YSLEER. The CDR3 extends over 19 amino acids. For the CDR3, the DNA is TGCGCCAGCAGCCCCGAGGGAATGACTAGCGGGGGTGTACAAGAGACCCAGTACTTC. It yields the protein CASSPEGMTSGGVQETQYF.

The rearrangement joins TRBV9 to TRBJ2-3; 9 bases align to TRBD2. The V gene end was trimmed by 0 bases and the J gene end by 5 bases; junction bases not matched to a gene: 7. The germline gives CDR1 SGDLS, CDR2 YYNGEE. This CDR3 is built from 16 residues. The CDR3 is CASSVEGSGRIDTQYF. The CDR3 DNA sequence: TGTGCCAGCAGCGTAGAGGGTAGCGGGAGAATAGATACGCAGTATTTT.